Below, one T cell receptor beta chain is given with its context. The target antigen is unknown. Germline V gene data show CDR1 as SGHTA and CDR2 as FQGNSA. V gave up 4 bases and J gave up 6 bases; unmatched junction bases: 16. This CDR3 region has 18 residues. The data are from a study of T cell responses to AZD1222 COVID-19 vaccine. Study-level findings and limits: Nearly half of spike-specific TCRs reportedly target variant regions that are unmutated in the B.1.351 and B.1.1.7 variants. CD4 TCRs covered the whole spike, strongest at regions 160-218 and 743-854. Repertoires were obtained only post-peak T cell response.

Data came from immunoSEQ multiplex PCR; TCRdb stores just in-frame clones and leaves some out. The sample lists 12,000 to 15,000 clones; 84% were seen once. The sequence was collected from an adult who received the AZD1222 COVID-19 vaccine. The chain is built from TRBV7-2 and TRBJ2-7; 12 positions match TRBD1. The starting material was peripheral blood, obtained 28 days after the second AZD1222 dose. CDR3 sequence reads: CASSSGGTGGTYSLEQYF. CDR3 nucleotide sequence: TGTGCCAGCAGCTCTGGGGGGACAGGGGGCACCTACAGTCTCGAGCAGTACTTC.